Sequencing of this T cell receptor beta chain was carried out in a study of OX40 agonist ivuxolimab in advanced cancers. Across the whole study: Ivuxolimab, which is an agonistic anti-OX40 (CD134) antibody, was administered to the patients. Partial responses were recorded for three patients, including one with hepatocellular carcinoma and two with cutaneous melanoma.

The CDR3 extends over 15 amino acids. The germline gives CDR1 SGHVS, CDR2 FQNEAQ. The junction had 7 bases not matched to a gene; V was cut back by 5 bases and J by 4 bases. Data came from immunoSEQ multiplex PCR; TCRdb stores just in-frame clones and leaves some out. The repertoire holds around 30,000 clones, with 90% as singletons. General observations from the study: At doses 0.1 to 3.0 mg/kg, CD4+ and CD8+ clones expanded.

With respect to this clone: Antigen unknown.

The chain is built from TRBV7-8 and TRBJ2-7; 11 bases fit TRBD2. The TCR sequence derives from an adult with an advanced solid tumor such as melanoma, head and neck, liver or kidney cancer. The source was CD4+ or CD8+ T cells sorted from blood, collected in a trial of the OX40 agonist ivuxolimab. CDR3 in DNA: TGTGCCAGCAGCATCACGACTAGCGGGGTTTACGAGCAGTACTTC. Translation gives CASSITTSGVYEQYF.